The sequence of this TCR beta chain was determined in a study of T cells in Graves' hyperthyroidism and ophthalmopathy. Template material for amplifying TCR beta CDR3 regions consisted of RNA transcripts. A first-round RT-PCR of the TCR CDR3 used the HTBI primer set. TCRdb used MiXCR to reprocess the multiplex PCR reads, holding one entry per CDR3 protein. The profile covers 400,000 or so distinct CDR3 sequences, with around 15% appearing a single time and around 28% taken by the ten largest. This CDR3 has 14 residues. V lost 6 bases and J 0 bases, leaving 11 bases between the germline ends. About this clonotype: Its matching antigen is unknown.

Among ophthalmopathy patients, the Clinical Activity Score reached at least 3, the NOSPECS grade reached at least 4, and duration remained under 3 months. Isolation of PBMCs was performed on approximately 10 ml fresh peripheral blood. Whole-study findings and limits: Peripheral blood also featured most of the thyroid clonotypes expanded above 0.001. The model predicted ophthalmopathy a median around six months before onset.

The clonotype comes from a man aged 45 to 65 with Graves' ophthalmopathy. Sequencing was performed on blood. The chain is built from TRBV12-3 or TRBV12-4 and TRBJ1-1; D uncertain. CDR3 region: CASSLRSLNTEAFF. In DNA, the CDR3 is TGTGCCAGCAGCCTCAGGAGCTTGAACACTGAAGCTTTCTTT.